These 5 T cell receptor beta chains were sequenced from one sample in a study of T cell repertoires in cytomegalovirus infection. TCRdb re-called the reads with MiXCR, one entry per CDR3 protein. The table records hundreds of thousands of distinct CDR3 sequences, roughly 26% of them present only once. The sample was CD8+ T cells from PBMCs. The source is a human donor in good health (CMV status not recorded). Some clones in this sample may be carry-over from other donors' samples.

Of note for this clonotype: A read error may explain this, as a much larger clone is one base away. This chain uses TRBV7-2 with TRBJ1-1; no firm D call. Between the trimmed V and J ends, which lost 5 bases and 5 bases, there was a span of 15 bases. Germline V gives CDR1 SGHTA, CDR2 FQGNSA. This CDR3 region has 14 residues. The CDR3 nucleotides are TGTGCCAGCAGCCCTACGGCGAGGAAAACTGAAGCTTTCTTT. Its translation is CASSPTARKTEAFF.

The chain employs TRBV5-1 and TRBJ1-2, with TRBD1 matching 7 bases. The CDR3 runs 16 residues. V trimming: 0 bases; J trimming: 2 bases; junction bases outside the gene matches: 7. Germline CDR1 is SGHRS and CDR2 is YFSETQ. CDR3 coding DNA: TGCGCCAGCAGCTTGGACAGGGGTCCCTTCAACTATGGCTACACCTTC. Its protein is CASSLDRGPFNYGYTF.

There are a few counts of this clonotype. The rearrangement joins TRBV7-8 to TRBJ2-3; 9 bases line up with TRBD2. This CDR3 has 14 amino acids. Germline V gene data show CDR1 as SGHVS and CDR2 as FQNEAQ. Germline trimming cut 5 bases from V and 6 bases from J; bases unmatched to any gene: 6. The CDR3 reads CASSPGTSSDTQYF. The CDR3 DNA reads TGTGCCAGCAGCCCGGGGACTAGCTCGGATACGCAGTATTTT.

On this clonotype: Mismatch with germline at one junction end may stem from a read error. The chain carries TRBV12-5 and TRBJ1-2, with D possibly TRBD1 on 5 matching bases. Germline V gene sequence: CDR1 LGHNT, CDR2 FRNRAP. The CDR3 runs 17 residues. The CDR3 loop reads CTSGLYDQGKANYGYTF. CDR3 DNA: TGTACTAGTGGTTTGTACGACCAGGGAAAAGCTAACTATGGCTACACCTTC.

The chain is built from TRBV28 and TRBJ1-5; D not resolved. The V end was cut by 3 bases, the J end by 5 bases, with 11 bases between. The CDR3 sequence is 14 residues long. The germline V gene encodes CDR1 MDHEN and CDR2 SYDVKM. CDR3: CASSLFLGYQPQHF. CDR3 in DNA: TGTGCCAGCAGTTTGTTTCTGGGATATCAGCCCCAGCATTTT. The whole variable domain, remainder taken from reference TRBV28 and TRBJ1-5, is DVKVTQSSRYLVKRTGEKVFLECVQDMDHENMFWYRQDPGLGLRLIYFSYDVKMKEKGDIPEGYSVSREKKERFSLILESASTNQTSMYLCASSLFLGYQPQHFGDGTRLSIL.